The TCR beta chain described here comes from a study of blood T cells in healthy people across ages. With respect to this clonotype: Its antigen is still unknown.

The study's findings and limits: A roughly linear fall in TCR beta diversity per million T cells was seen with increasing age. Long-lived donors had more naive CD4+ cells and higher diversity than aged donors.

The authors ran a second PCR of roughly 6 to 12 cycles using a sample-barcoded 5' primer and a J-beta primer mix. TCRdb re-derived calls from the 5' RACE reads in MiXCR, one entry per CDR3 protein. This table holds roughly 930,000 distinct CDR3 sequences, approximately 49% found once. Germline-derived CDR1 and CDR2 are MNHNY and SVGAGI (reference sequence). This CDR3 spans 14 amino acids. Germline trimming cut 5 bases from V and 7 bases from J; bases unmatched to any gene: 5. Donors gave 8.5 to 10 milliliters of peripheral blood apiece. The chain has TRBV6-6 and TRBJ1-6; TRBD1 matches at 7 bases. This receptor was taken from a young man in good health. The sample was blood. The CDR3 nucleotides read TGTGCCAGCAGTACAGGGGAGAGGAATTCACCCCTCCACTTT. As protein: CASSTGERNSPLHF.